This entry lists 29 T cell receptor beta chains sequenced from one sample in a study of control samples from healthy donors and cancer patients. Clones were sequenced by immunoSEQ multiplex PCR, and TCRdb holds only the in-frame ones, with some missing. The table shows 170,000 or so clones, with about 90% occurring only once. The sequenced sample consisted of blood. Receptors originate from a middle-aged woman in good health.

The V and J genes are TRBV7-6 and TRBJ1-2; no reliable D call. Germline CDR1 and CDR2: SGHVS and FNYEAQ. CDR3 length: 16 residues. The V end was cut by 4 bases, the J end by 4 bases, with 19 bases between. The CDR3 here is CASSCKVLRLCYGYTF. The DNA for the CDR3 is TGTGCCAGCAGCTGCAAGGTATTACGCCTTTGCTATGGCTACACCTTC.

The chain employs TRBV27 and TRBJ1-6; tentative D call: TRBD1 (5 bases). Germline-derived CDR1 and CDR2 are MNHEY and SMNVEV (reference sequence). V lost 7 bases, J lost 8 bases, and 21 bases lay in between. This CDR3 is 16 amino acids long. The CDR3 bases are TGTGCCAGCACCCCGACAGCCCTATATTCCGATTCACCCCTCCACTTT. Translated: CASTPTALYSDSPLHF.

The CDR3 reads CASSLFLASGGDTQYF. CDR3 sequence (DNA): TGTGCCAGCAGTTTATTCTTGGCTAGCGGGGGGGATACGCAGTATTTT. The V call is TRBV27, the J call TRBJ2-3, with TRBD2 identical over 11 bases. There are 16 residues in the CDR3. Unmatched junction bases numbered 6, after V lost 1 base and J lost 6 bases. Germline values: CDR1 MNHEY, CDR2 SMNVEV (reference sequence).

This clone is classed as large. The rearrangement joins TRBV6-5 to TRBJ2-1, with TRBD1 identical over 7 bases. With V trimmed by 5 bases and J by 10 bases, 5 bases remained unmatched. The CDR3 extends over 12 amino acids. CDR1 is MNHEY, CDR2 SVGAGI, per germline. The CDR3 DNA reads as TGTGCCAGCAGTCTTACAGGGGTAGAGCAGTTCTTC. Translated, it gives CASSLTGVEQFF.

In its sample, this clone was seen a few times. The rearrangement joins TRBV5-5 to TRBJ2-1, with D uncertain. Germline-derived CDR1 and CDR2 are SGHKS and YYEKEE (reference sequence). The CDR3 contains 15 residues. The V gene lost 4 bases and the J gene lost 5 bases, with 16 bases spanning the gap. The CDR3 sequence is CASSQRSLLNNEQFF. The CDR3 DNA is TGTGCCAGCAGCCAAAGAAGCCTGTTAAACAATGAGCAGTTCTTC.

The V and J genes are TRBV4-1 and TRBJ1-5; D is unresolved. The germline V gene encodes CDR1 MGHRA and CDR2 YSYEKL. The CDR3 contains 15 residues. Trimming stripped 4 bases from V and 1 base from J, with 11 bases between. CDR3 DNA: TGCGCCAGCAGCCCGGAACTGGGGAGCAATCAGCCCCAGCATTTT. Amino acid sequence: CASSPELGSNQPQHF.

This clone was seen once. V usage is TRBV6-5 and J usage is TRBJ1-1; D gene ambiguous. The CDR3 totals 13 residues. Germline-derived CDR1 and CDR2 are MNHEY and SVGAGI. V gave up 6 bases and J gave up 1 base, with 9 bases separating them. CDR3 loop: CASRFRRNTEAFF. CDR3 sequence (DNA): TGTGCCAGCAGATTCCGTCGGAACACTGAAGCTTTCTTT.

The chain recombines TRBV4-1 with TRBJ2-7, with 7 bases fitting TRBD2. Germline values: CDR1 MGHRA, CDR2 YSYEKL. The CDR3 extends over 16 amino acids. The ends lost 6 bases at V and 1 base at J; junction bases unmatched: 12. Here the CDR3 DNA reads TGCGCCAGCAGTCCTCCAGGGACGGGGGGTTCCTACGAGCAGTACTTC. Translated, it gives CASSPPGTGGSYEQYF.

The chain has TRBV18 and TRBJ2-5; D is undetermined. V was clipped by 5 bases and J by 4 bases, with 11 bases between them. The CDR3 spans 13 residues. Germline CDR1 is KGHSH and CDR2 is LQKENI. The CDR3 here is CASSAQEIETQYF. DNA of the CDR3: TGTGCCAGCTCAGCCCAGGAGATAGAGACCCAGTACTTC.

The CDR3 DNA follows: TGTGCCAGCAGCCAACCGACAGGGGGCAGCCAGCCCCAGCATTTT. This sequence encodes CASSQPTGGSQPQHF. The J gene is TRBJ1-5, the V gene TRBV16, with TRBD1 matching 10 bases. The J segment lost 7 bases and the V segment lost 2 bases, leaving 5 bases of the junction unmatched. The CDR3 length is 15 residues. CDR1 is KGHSY, CDR2 FQNENV, per germline.

Here the CDR3 reads CASSLQSQDYEQYF. CDR3 nucleotide sequence: TGTGCCAGCAGCTTACAGAGCCAGGACTACGAGCAGTACTTC. This chain joins TRBV7-9 and TRBJ2-7; D remains unclear. The V and J ends lost 2 bases and 3 bases respectively, with 11 bases between them. CDR3 size: 14 residues. Germline V gene sequence: CDR1 SEHNR, CDR2 FQNEAQ (reference sequence).

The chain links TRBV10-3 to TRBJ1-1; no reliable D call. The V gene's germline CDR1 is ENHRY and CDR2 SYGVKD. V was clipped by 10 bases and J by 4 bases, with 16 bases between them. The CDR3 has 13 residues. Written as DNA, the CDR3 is TGTGCCACCTCCGGGCCCGGAGCCACTGAAGCTTTCTTT. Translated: CATSGPGATEAFF.

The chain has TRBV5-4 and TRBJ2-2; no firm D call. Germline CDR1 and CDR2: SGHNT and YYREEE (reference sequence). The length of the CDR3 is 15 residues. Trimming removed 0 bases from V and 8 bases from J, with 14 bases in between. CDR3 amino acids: CASSLEAANIGELFF. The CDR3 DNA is TGTGCCAGCAGCTTGGAGGCAGCCAATATTGGGGAGCTGTTTTTT.

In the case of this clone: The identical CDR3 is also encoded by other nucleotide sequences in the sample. CDR3 residues: CASSLTGSSYEQYF. CDR3 in DNA: TGCGCCAGCAGCTTGACAGGGAGCTCCTACGAGCAGTACTTC. This chain connects TRBV5-1 to TRBJ2-7; possibly TRBD1 for D (6 bases). This CDR3 is 14 amino acids long. With 1 base removed from V and 0 bases from J, the gap between germline ends came to 8 bases. Per the germline V gene, CDR1 is SGHRS and CDR2 is YFSETQ.

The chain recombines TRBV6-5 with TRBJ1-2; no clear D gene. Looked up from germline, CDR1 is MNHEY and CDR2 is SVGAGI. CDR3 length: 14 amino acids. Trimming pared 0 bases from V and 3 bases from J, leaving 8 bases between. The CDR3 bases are TGTGCCAGCAGTTACTCCTCCACAGACTATGGCTACACCTTC. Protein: CASSYSSTDYGYTF.

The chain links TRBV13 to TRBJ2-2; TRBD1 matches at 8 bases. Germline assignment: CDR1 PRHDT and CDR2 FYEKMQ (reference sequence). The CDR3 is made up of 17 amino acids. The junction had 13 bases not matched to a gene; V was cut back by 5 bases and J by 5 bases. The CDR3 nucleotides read TGTGCCAGCAGCACCCACCCCCAGGGGGCGGTGACCGGGGAGCTGTTTTTT. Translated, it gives CASSTHPQGAVTGELFF.

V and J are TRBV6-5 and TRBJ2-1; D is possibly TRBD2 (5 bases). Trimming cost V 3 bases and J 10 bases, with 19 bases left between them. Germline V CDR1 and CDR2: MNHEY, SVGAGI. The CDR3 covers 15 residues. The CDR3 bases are TGTGCCAGCAGTTATCGGACTCTCGACTACCAGGAGCAGTTCTTC. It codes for CASSYRTLDYQEQFF.

The CDR3 region is CASSPPFWTALPTEAFF. DNA for the CDR3: TGTGCCAGCAGTCCCCCCTTTTGGACAGCGCTGCCCACTGAAGCTTTCTTT. The chain employs TRBV27 and TRBJ1-1; weak D call: TRBD1 (6 bases). The CDR3 length is 17 residues. V lost 5 bases and J 4 bases, leaving 23 bases between the germline ends. Germline V gene sequence: CDR1 MNHEY, CDR2 SMNVEV (reference sequence).

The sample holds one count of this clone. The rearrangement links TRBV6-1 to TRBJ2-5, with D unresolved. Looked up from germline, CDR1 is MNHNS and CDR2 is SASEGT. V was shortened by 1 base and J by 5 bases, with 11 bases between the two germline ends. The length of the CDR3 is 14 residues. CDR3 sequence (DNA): TGTGCCAGCAGTGAAGAGTGGGCCCGGGAGACCCAGTACTTC. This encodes CASSEEWARETQYF.

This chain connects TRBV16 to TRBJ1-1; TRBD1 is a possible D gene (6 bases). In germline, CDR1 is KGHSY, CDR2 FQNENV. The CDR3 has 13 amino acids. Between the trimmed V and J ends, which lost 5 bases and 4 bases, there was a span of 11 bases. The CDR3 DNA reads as TGTGCCAGCAGCGGGGGGGCGGGCACTGAAGCTTTCTTT. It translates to CASSGGAGTEAFF.

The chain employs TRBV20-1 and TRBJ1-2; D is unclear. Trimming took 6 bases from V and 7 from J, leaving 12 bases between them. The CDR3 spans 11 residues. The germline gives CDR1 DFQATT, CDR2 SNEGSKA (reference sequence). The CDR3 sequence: CSAGYPGGYTF. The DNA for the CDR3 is TGCAGTGCCGGCTACCCGGGTGGCTACACCTTC.

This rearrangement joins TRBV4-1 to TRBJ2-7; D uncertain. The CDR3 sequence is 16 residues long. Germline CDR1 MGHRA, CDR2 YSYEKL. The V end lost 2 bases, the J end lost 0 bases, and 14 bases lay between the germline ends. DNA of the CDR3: TGCGCCAGCAGCCAAACCAGTCCACCGAGCTCCTACGAGCAGTACTTC. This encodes CASSQTSPPSSYEQYF.

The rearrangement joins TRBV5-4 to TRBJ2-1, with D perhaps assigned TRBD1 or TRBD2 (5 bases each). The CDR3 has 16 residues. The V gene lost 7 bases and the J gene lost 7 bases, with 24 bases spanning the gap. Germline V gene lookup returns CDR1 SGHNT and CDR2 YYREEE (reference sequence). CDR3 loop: CASAEGREEFRNEQFF. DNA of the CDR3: TGTGCCAGCGCAGAGGGGAGAGAGGAATTTCGGAATGAGCAGTTCTTC.

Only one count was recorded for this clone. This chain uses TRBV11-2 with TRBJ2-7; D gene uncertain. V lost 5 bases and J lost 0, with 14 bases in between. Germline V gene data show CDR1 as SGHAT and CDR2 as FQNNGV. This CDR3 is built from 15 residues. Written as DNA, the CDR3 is TGTGCCAGCAGCCCCTACCGGGTCCTCTCCTACGAGCAGTACTTC. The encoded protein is CASSPYRVLSYEQYF.

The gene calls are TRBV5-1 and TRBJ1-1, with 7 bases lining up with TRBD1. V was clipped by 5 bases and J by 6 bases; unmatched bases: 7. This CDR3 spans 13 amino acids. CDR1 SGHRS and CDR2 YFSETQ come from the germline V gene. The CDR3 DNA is TGCGCCAGCAGTTTAACAGGGGTGGCTGAAGCTTTCTTT. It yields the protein CASSLTGVAEAFF.

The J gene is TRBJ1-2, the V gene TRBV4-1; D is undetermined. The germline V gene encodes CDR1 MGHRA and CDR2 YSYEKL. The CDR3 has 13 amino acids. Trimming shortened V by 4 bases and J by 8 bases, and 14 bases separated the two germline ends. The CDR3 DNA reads TGCGCCAGCAGCCCCCCTCTGGGGTTGGGCTACACCTTC. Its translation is CASSPPLGLGYTF.

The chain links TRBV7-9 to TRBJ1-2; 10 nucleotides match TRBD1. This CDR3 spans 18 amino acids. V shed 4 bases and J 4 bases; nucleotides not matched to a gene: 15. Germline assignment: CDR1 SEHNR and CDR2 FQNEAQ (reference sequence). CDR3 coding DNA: TGTGCCAGCAGCTCGGGGACAGGGGTTGGGTTCGTCGGCTATGGCTACACCTTC. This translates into CASSSGTGVGFVGYGYTF.

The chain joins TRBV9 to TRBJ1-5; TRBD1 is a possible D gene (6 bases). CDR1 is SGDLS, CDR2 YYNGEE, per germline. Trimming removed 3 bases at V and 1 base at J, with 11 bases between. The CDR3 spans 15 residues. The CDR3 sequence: CASSGPGVSNQPQHF. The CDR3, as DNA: TGTGCCAGCAGCGGCCCAGGGGTAAGCAATCAGCCCCAGCATTTT.

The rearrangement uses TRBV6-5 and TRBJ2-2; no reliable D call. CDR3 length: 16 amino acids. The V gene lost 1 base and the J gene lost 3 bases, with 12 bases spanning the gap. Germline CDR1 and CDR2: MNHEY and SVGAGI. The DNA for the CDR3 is TGTGCCAGCAGTTACTTGCCCGACGGACACACCGGGGAGCTGTTTTTT. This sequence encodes CASSYLPDGHTGELFF.